This T cell receptor (beta chain) was sequenced for a study of cytomegalovirus exposure and HLA in healthy donors. Across the whole study: One earlier analysis, a look at 150 million to 200 million T cells, found roughly 120 million unique TCR beta sequences. Early on, a data release was issued that held roughly 86 million unique TCRs from HLA-typed donors.

The donors were healthy bone marrow donors. The CDR3 has 14 residues. The V gene lost 2 bases and the J gene lost 6 bases, with 12 bases spanning the gap. Looked up from germline, CDR1 is LNHNV and CDR2 is YYDKDF (reference sequence). Study-level results: Most TCR beta V segments were productive about 87% or about 30% of the time in an earlier analysis.

This clone appeared once. Its specificity is unknown. The PCR employed 60 Vbeta primers together with 13 Jbeta primers. Produced via immunoSEQ multiplex PCR; TCRdb's table is partial and in-frame only. The profile shows some 190,000 clones, about nine tenths of them singletons. The chain uses TRBV15 and TRBJ2-3; D gene uncertain. The receptor was isolated from a boy under 10 years old in good health and CMV-seronegative. The sample consisted of PBMCs. The CDR3 region has the DNA TGTGCCACCAGCAGATCCCGAGCCGAGGATACGCAGTATTTT. The encoded protein is CATSRSRAEDTQYF.